This T cell receptor (beta chain) was retrieved from a study of blood T cells in healthy people across ages. General observations from the study: Those diversity estimates obtained from one million T cells were thought to be underestimates.

The CDR3 totals 17 residues. The ends were cut back, 3 bases at V and 0 bases at J, with 16 bases in the middle. Together with a sample-barcoded 5' primer, a J-beta primer mix was included in a second PCR lasting roughly 6 to 12 cycles. Each single sample gave us at least 2.5 million CDR3-containing paired-end reads. Using its own MiXCR run on the 5' RACE reads, TCRdb lists one record per CDR3 protein. The data hold 800,000 to 1,000,000 distinct CDR3 sequences, with around 46% observed a single time. Concerning this clonotype itself: Its antigen is still unknown.

No fewer than 6 million PBMCs went into each sample. The total RNA that was extracted per sample amounted to at least 5.5 micrograms. Specimen: blood. The sequence came from a man in his thirties or forties in good health. The chain combines TRBV12-3 or TRBV12-4 with TRBJ2-3; either TRBD1 or TRBD2 may fit D (6 bases each). CDR3 sequence: CASSLGLGGTSTDTQYF. In DNA form, the CDR3 reads TGTGCCAGCAGTTTGGGGTTAGGGGGGACTAGCACAGATACGCAGTATTTT.